This TCR beta chain was identified in a study of prognosis after radiotherapy for stage I lung cancer. This clonotype showed up many times. Its specificity is not known. Study-level findings and limits: In patients who developed distant metastases, Shannon entropy measured after stereotactic body radiation therapy was lower, and baseline Shannon entropy was not associated with metastases. There was a fall in unique TCR clone counts after stereotactic body radiation therapy, median 10,088 versus 6,861.

Genomic DNA was the source, and TCR beta CDR3 was amplified from it by two-round multiplex PCR. The first round of PCR was done with primers that matched each TRBV and TRBJ gene. Universal primers were used in the second PCR round. TCRdb re-derived calls from the multiplex PCR reads in MiXCR, one entry per CDR3 protein. There are fewer than 15,000 distinct CDR3 sequences in the sample; less than 55% occur only once, and approximately 40% lies in the top ten. This material consisted of PBMCs, taken before or after stereotactic body radiation therapy (not recorded which). The TCR comes from a donor over 45 with non-small cell lung cancer.

CDR3 coding DNA: TGCGCCAGCAGCGCCATACAGGGGGCGCAAGGCTACACCTTC. It yields the protein CASSAIQGAQGYTF. This chain joins TRBV5-1 and TRBJ1-2, with 9 bases identical to TRBD1. Germline trimming cut 4 bases from V and 8 bases from J; bases unmatched to any gene: 9. Per germline, CDR1 SGHRS and CDR2 YFSETQ. The CDR3 consists of 14 residues.